The sequence of this TCR beta chain was determined in a study of control samples from healthy donors and cancer patients. Generated by immunoSEQ multiplex PCR, the TCRdb table keeps only in-frame clones and is missing some. The top ten hold about 9.9% of the sample, which has more than 60,000 clones, 89% seen once. The sample was PBMCs. This receptor was taken from a woman aged 45-65 years with colorectal cancer.

The CDR3 here is CASYGGNEQFF. The CDR3 nucleotides are TGTGCCAGTTACGGGGGCAATGAGCAGTTCTTC. The rearrangement joins TRBV7-2 to TRBJ2-1; possible D gene TRBD2, 6 bases. This CDR3 has 11 residues. Per the germline V gene, CDR1 is SGHTA and CDR2 is FQGNSA. Trimming took 9 bases from V and 6 from J, leaving 9 bases between them. Complete variable domain (other parts from reference TRBV7-2 and TRBJ2-1): GAGVSQSPSNKVTEKGKDVELRCDPISGHTALYWYRQSLGQGLEFLIYFQGNSAPDKSGLPSDRFSAERTGGSVSTLTIQRTQQEDSAVYLCASYGGNEQFFGPGTRLTVL.